These 30 T cell receptor beta chains originate from one sample sequenced in a study of CDR3 diversity in severe acne. TCRdb redid the calling of the PCR reads with MiXCR, one entry per CDR3 protein. The table shows more than 85,000 distinct CDR3 sequences, with less than 65% occurring only once. The sequencing input was blood. Every receptor here comes from a male donor with severe acne vulgaris.

There are many counts of this clonotype. This chain uses TRBV20-1 with TRBJ2-7; 10 bases line up with TRBD2. J gave up 3 bases and V 5 bases, and 10 bases lay outside the gene matches. This CDR3 is 15 amino acids long. The germline V gene has CDR1 DFQATT and CDR2 SNEGSKA (reference sequence). The CDR3 DNA follows: TGCAGTGCTCGCAGTCTAGCGGGAGATTTCTACGAGCAGTACTTC. Its translation is CSARSLAGDFYEQYF.

This clonotype turned up a few times. The CDR3 is CASSAGTRNQPQHF. The CDR3 coding sequence is TGTGCCAGTAGTGCCGGGACTCGGAATCAGCCCCAGCATTTT. The V and J genes are TRBV19 and TRBJ1-5, with a tentative D call TRBD1 (5 bases). In germline, CDR1 is LNHDA, CDR2 SQIVND (reference sequence). The CDR3 has 14 residues. V was trimmed by 5 bases and J by 4 bases, leaving 12 bases between them. The complete variable domain, with remaining parts taken from reference TRBV19 and TRBJ1-5, reads DGGITQSPKYLFRKEGQNVTLSCEQNLNHDAMYWYRQDPGQGLRLIYYSQIVNDFQKGDIAEGYSVSREKKESFPLTVTSAQKNPTAFYLCASSAGTRNQPQHFGDGTRLSIL.

The genes are TRBV29-1 and TRBJ2-3; D is undetermined. The CDR3 is 14 residues long. Germline values: CDR1 SQVTM, CDR2 ANQGSEA. The V and J ends lost 3 bases and 11 bases respectively, with 21 bases between them. CDR3 sequence: CSVEPRLTYNEQYF. CDR3 nucleotide sequence: TGCAGCGTTGAGCCGAGGTTGACCTACAATGAGCAGTATTTT.

The chain couples TRBV15 to TRBJ2-7, with unresolved D. Germline V gives CDR1 LNHNV, CDR2 YYDKDF (reference sequence). V was cut by 3 bases and J by 4 bases, with 10 bases left in between. The CDR3 is 13 amino acids. CDR3 DNA sequence: TGTGCCACCAGCAGGACTTGGCCGTACGAGCAGTACTTC. Protein product: CATSRTWPYEQYF. Full variable domain (outside the CDR3, taken from reference TRBV15 and TRBJ2-7): DAMVIQNPRYQVTQFGKPVTLSCSQTLNHNVMYWYQQKSSQAPKLLFHYYDKDFNNEADTPDNFQSRRPNTSFCFLDIRSPGLGDTAMYLCATSRTWPYEQYFGPGTRLTVT.

This clonotype was seen many times. The chain couples TRBV9 to TRBJ2-1; 7 positions agree with TRBD2. The V segment lost 0 bases and the J segment 5 bases; nucleotides outside the gene matches: 5. Germline V CDR1 and CDR2: SGDLS, YYNGEE. The CDR3 covers 15 residues. CDR3 coding DNA: TGTGCCAGCAGCGTAGGGGCGGGAGCGGACAATGAGCAGTTCTTC. This sequence encodes CASSVGAGADNEQFF.

This clonotype has more than one count but fewer than ten. The chain carries TRBV2 and TRBJ1-2; 9 bases align to TRBD1. Trimming cost V 6 bases and J 4 bases; bases outside gene matches: 12. The CDR3 is 16 amino acids. Germline V lookup: CDR1 SNHLY, CDR2 FYNNEI. The CDR3 DNA sequence: TGTGCCAGCAGAGAGCCCGGGACAGGGTCCGGCTATGGCTACACCTTC. This codes for CASREPGTGSGYGYTF.

This clonotype was counted once. The J gene is TRBJ1-3, the V gene TRBV29-1; TRBD1 matches 10 bases. This CDR3 region has 14 residues. The junction had 4 bases not matched to a gene; V was cut back by 4 bases and J by 4 bases. Per germline, CDR1 SQVTM and CDR2 ANQGSEA. The chain's CDR3 is CSVAGTGVGNTIYF. The CDR3, as DNA: TGCAGCGTTGCCGGGACAGGGGTCGGAAACACCATATATTTT.

The gene calls are TRBV7-8 and TRBJ1-2; tentatively, D is TRBD1 (5 bases). CDR3 length: 14 amino acids. The V gene lost 0 bases and the J gene lost 5 bases, with 10 bases spanning the gap. Germline CDR1 reads SGHVS; CDR2 reads FQNEAQ. CDR3 sequence: CASSLALGEYGYTF. In DNA form, the CDR3 reads TGTGCCAGCAGCTTAGCCTTGGGGGAATATGGCTACACCTTC.

The rearrangement links TRBV4-1 to TRBJ2-6; 8 nucleotides align to TRBD1. Germline CDR1 reads MGHRA; CDR2 reads YSYEKL. The V and J ends lost 3 bases and 0 bases, in that order; junction bases with no gene match: 4. The CDR3 totals 17 residues. Here the CDR3 DNA reads TGCGCCAGCAGCCAGCGGACAGGGAGCTCTGGGGCCAACGTCCTGACTTTC. It translates to CASSQRTGSSGANVLTF.

The chain recombines TRBV15 with TRBJ1-5; possible D gene TRBD1, 5 bases. Trimming pared 4 bases from V and 6 bases from J, leaving 13 bases between. The CDR3 spans 14 residues. The germline V gene encodes CDR1 LNHNV and CDR2 YYDKDF (reference sequence). CDR3 sequence (DNA): TGTGCCACCAGCAAACGGGGGTCCGTTCAGCCCCAGCATTTT. The encoded protein is CATSKRGSVQPQHF.

On this clonotype itself: A much larger clonotype is one base distant, so this may be a read error. The missing conserved phenylalanine or tryptophan at the end of this CDR3 makes a read error likely. This chain joins TRBV5-4 and TRBJ2-7, with D perhaps matching TRBD2 (5 bases). Germline CDR1 and CDR2: SGHNT and YYREEE (reference sequence). The CDR3 contains 13 residues. Trimming took 3 bases from V and 4 from J, leaving 11 bases between them. Written as DNA, the CDR3 is TGTGCCAGCAGCTCACTAGACCGTTACGAGCAGTACTCC. Its protein product is CASSSLDRYEQYS.

This clonotype showed up just a few times. The chain is built from TRBV7-2 and TRBJ1-4; the D is unclear. The length of the CDR3 is 15 residues. From germline, CDR1 is SGHTA and CDR2 FQGNSA. Trimming left V 3 bases short and J 0 bases short, with 8 bases between. DNA for the CDR3: TGTGCCAGCAGCTTGAATCGAGCAACTAATGAAAAACTGTTTTTT. Its translation is CASSLNRATNEKLFF.

This rearrangement joins TRBV12-3 or TRBV12-4 to TRBJ1-1; D possibly corresponds to TRBD1 (5 bases). This CDR3 contains 15 residues. V lost 1 base, J lost 7 bases, and 16 bases lay in between. For the CDR3, the DNA is TGTGCCAGCAGTTTAGTGGATTCGGGGCAGAGTGAAGCTTTCTTT. This codes for CASSLVDSGQSEAFF.

This CDR3 is CSRTSGRDTYEQYF. The CDR3 nucleotides read TGCAGCAGGACTAGCGGGAGGGATACCTACGAGCAGTACTTC. This chain links TRBV20-1 with TRBJ2-7, with 15 bases that match TRBD2. Germline V CDR1 and CDR2: DFQATT, SNEGSKA (reference sequence). This CDR3 has 14 residues.

With regard to this clonotype: A much more abundant neighbour one base away suggests this may be a read error. The V gene is TRBV10-1, the J gene TRBJ2-1, with 7 bases that match TRBD2. Germline V CDR1 and CDR2: WNHNN, SYGVQD (reference sequence). J was trimmed by 8 bases and V by 7 bases; bases with no gene match: 11. The CDR3 contains 14 residues. CDR3: CASKVGREPDEQFF. CDR3 DNA sequence: TGCGCCAGCAAAGTGGGGCGGGAGCCGGATGAGCAGTTCTTC.

This clonotype was seen repeatedly, ten times or more. This chain connects TRBV25-1 to TRBJ2-5; weak D call: TRBD1 (6 bases). The CDR3 is 21 residues long. V shed 4 bases and J shed 0 bases, with 30 bases lying between them. Germline CDR1 and CDR2: MGHDK and SYGVNS. CDR3 protein: CASSALGSDRLTAGHQETQYF. The DNA for the CDR3 is TGTGCCAGCAGTGCCCTAGGCTCGGACAGACTTACCGCAGGGCACCAAGAGACCCAGTACTTC.

This clonotype is a singleton in its sample. The chain combines TRBV15 with TRBJ2-1; the match to TRBD2 covers 7 bases. There are 17 residues in the CDR3. Trimming at V came to 3 bases and at J to 4 bases, leaving 12 bases not matched to a gene. CDR1 and CDR2 (germline): LNHNV, YYDKDF (reference sequence). The CDR3 nucleotides read TGTGCCACCAGCAGCCAAAAGATAGCGGGCCTTTACAATGAGCAGTTCTTC. Protein: CATSSQKIAGLYNEQFF.

The chain recombines TRBV6-1 with TRBJ1-5; D remains ambiguous. The CDR3 is 14 residues long. Trimming cost V 7 bases and J 0 bases, with 10 bases left between them. Per germline, CDR1 MNHNS and CDR2 SASEGT. The CDR3 is CASMDGYSNQPQHF. The DNA of the CDR3 is TGTGCCAGCATGGACGGATATAGCAATCAGCCCCAGCATTTT.

This clonotype appeared a single time. The CDR3 region has the DNA TGTGCCAGCAGCCAACCTAGACAGGGAAGAACTGAAGCTTTCTTT. Translation: CASSQPRQGRTEAFF. The chain joins TRBV3-1 to TRBJ1-1; 7 positions match TRBD1. Germline V CDR1 and CDR2: LGHDT, YNNKEL (reference sequence). CDR3 length equals 15 residues. V trimming: 2 bases; J trimming: 5 bases; junction bases outside the gene matches: 8.

The V and J genes are TRBV29-1 and TRBJ1-1; no definite D call. Per germline, CDR1 SQVTM and CDR2 ANQGSEA. V lost 5 bases, J lost 3 bases, and 13 bases lay in between. The CDR3 length is 13 residues. CDR3 sequence reads: CSVHASLDTEAFF. The CDR3 DNA reads TGCAGCGTTCACGCCTCCTTGGACACTGAAGCTTTCTTT.

This clonotype was detected a few times. A read error may be the cause here, since a much bigger clone is one base away. V and J are TRBV24-1 and TRBJ2-1, with D tentatively TRBD1 (5 bases). The CDR3 is made up of 15 amino acids. The germline V gene encodes CDR1 KGHDR and CDR2 SFDVKD. The CDR3 here is CVTSEPRVAYNEQFF. DNA for the CDR3: TGTGTCACCAGTGAACCCAGGGTGGCCTACAATGAGCAGTTCTTC.

V usage is TRBV6-1 and J usage is TRBJ2-5; 7 nucleotides align to TRBD2. From germline, CDR1 is MNHNS and CDR2 SASEGT. The CDR3 has 16 residues. J lost 7 bases, V lost 6 bases, and 17 bases had no gene match. The CDR3 loop is CASSNGRTGGRGTQYF. The CDR3 coding sequence is TGTGCCAGCAGCAACGGGAGGACTGGCGGGAGAGGGACCCAGTACTTC.

The rearrangement uses TRBV7-9 and TRBJ1-6; possibly TRBD1 for D (6 bases). CDR1 and CDR2 (germline): SEHNR, FQNEAQ (reference sequence). This CDR3 has 14 amino acids. V shed 4 bases and J shed 3 bases, with 7 bases lying between them. This CDR3 reads CASSSDSYNSPLHF. DNA of the CDR3: TGTGCCAGCAGCTCGGACAGCTATAATTCACCCCTCCACTTT.

This chain uses TRBV20-1 with TRBJ2-3; D gene unclear. The CDR3 is made up of 14 amino acids. Germline assignment: CDR1 DFQATT and CDR2 SNEGSKA (reference sequence). Trimming cost V 6 bases and J 6 bases, with 19 bases left between them. Here the CDR3 DNA reads TGCAGTGCCACCAGCAACCACCGCATGGATACGCAGTATTTT. This gives the protein CSATSNHRMDTQYF.

Many counts were recorded for this clonotype. The V gene is TRBV5-1, the J gene TRBJ2-7; D remains ambiguous. CDR1 SGHRS and CDR2 YFSETQ come from the germline V gene. The CDR3 runs to 15 residues. Trimming took off 0 bases at V and 4 bases at J, with 14 bases between the two ends. Here the CDR3 reads CASSLGPTAAYEQYF. CDR3 nucleotide sequence: TGCGCCAGCAGCTTGGGGCCAACCGCGGCGTACGAGCAGTACTTC.

The genes are TRBV6-4 and TRBJ2-3, with D possibly matching TRBD1 (5 bases). Germline CDR1 reads MRHNA; CDR2 reads SNTAGT. The germline V and J ends were trimmed by 5 bases and 4 bases, with 13 bases remaining between them. This CDR3 has 14 residues. The CDR3 DNA is TGTGCCAGCAGTACAGGACCTGGCGCAGATACGCAGTATTTT. Residues: CASSTGPGADTQYF.

The J gene is TRBJ2-7, the V gene TRBV10-3, with 7 bases identical to TRBD1. This CDR3 has 15 residues. The germline gives CDR1 ENHRY, CDR2 SYGVKD. Trimming cost V 2 bases and J 3 bases; bases outside gene matches: 7. CDR3 protein: CAISEPTGIHYEQYF. CDR3 coding DNA: TGTGCCATCAGTGAGCCGACAGGGATCCACTACGAGCAGTACTTC.

The chain recombines TRBV7-9 with TRBJ1-4; no clear D. The CDR3 is made up of 14 amino acids. Germline loops: CDR1 SEHNR, CDR2 FQNEAQ (reference sequence). V gave up 0 bases and J gave up 3 bases, with 5 bases separating them. This CDR3 reads CASSLATANEKLFF. The CDR3, as DNA: TGTGCCAGCAGCTTAGCAACGGCTAATGAAAAACTGTTTTTT.

The J gene is TRBJ2-2, the V gene TRBV7-2; D gene uncertain. This CDR3 has 15 amino acids. Germline V CDR1 and CDR2: SGHTA, FQGNSA. Trimming shortened V by 0 bases and J by 7 bases, and 12 bases separated the two germline ends. The CDR3 nucleotides are TGTGCCAGCAGCTTAGCGCCGGCAGATCTCGGGGAGCTGTTTTTT. Translating gives CASSLAPADLGELFF.

This chain joins TRBV29-1 and TRBJ2-7, with D uncertain. Germline assignment: CDR1 SQVTM and CDR2 ANQGSEA. This CDR3 is built from 12 residues. V lost 1 base to trimming and J lost 6 bases, with 10 bases between them. The CDR3 coding sequence is TGCAGCGTTGAAGGATCAAGAGGCGAGCAGTACTTC. Protein product: CSVEGSRGEQYF.